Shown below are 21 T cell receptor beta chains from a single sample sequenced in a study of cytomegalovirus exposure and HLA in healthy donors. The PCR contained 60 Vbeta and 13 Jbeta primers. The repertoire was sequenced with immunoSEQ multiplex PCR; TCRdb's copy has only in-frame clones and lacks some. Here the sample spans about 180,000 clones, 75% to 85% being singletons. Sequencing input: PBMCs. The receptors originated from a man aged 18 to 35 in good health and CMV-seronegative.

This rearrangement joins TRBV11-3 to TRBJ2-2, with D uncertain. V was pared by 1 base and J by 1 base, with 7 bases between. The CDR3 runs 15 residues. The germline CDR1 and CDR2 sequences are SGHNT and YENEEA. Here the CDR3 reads CASSLGGRNTGELFF. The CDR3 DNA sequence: TGTGCCAGCAGCTTAGGTGGTAGGAACACCGGGGAGCTGTTTTTT.

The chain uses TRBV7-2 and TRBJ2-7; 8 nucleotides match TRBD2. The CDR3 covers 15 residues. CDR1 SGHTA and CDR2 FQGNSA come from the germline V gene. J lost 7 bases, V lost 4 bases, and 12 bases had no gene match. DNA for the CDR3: TGTGCCAGCAGCTCCCAAGCGGGGGCGCGGGGGGAGCAGTACTTC. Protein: CASSSQAGARGEQYF.

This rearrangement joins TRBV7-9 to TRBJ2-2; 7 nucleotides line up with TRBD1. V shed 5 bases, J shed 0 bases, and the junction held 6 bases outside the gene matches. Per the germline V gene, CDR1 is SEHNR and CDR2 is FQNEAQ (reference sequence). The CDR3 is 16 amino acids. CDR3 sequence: CASSTGQASNTGELFF. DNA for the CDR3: TGTGCCAGCAGCACAGGACAGGCTTCGAACACCGGGGAGCTGTTTTTT.

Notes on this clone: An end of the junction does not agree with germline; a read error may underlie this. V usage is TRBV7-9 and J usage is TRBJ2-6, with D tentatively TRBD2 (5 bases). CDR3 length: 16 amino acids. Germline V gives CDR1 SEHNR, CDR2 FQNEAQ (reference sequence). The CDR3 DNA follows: TGTGCCAGCAGCCCCCTAGGGAGCTCTAGGGCCAACGTCCTGACTTTC. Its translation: CASSPLGSSRANVLTF.

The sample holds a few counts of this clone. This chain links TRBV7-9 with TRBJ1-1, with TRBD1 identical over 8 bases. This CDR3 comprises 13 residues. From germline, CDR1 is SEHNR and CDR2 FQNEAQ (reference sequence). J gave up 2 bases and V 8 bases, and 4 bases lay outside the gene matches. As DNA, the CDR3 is TGTGCCAGCGGGGACAGGTCTAACACTGAAGCTTTCTTT. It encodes CASGDRSNTEAFF.

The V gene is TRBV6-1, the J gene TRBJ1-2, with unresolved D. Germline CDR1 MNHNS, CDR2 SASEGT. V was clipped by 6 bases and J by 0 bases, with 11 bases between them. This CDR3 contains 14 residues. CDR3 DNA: TGTGCCAGCAGAGACTCTACACCTAACTATGGCTACACCTTC. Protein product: CASRDSTPNYGYTF.

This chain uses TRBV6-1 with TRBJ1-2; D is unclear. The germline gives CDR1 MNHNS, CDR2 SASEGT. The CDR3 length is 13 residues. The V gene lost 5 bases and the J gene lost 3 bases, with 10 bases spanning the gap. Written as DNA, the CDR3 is TGTGCCAGCAGTTTCCAGGTAGACTATGGCTACACCTTC. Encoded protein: CASSFQVDYGYTF.

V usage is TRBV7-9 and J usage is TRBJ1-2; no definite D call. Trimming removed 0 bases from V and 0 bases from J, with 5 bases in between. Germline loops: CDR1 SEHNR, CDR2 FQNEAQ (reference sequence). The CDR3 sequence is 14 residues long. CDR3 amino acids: CASSLAQANYGYTF. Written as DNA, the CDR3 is TGTGCCAGCAGCTTAGCTCAGGCTAACTATGGCTACACCTTC.

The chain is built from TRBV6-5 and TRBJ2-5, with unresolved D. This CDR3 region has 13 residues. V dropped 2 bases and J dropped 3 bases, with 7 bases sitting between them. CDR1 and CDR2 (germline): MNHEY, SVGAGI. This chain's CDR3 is CASSYHRKETQYF. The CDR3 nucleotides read TGTGCCAGCAGTTACCACAGAAAAGAGACCCAGTACTTC.

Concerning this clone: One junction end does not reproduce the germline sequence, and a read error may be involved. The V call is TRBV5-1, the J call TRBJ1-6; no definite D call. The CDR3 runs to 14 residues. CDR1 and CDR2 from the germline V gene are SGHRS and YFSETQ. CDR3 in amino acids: CASRFSSYNSPPHF. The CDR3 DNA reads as TGCGCCAGCCGATTTAGCTCCTATAATTCACCCCCCCACTTT.

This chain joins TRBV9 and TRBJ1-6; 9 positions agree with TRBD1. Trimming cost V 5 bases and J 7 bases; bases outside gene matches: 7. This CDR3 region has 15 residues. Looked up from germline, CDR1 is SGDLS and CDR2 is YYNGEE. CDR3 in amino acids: CASSSGTGRNSPLHF. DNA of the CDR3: TGTGCCAGCAGTTCCGGGACAGGGAGGAATTCACCCCTCCACTTT.

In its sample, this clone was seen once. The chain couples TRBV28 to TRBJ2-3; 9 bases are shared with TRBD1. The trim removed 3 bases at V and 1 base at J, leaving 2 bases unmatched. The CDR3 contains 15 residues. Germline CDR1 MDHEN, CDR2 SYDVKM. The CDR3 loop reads CASSLGTGRTDTQYF. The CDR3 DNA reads TGTGCCAGCAGTTTGGGGACAGGGCGCACAGATACGCAGTATTTT. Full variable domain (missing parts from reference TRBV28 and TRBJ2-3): DVKVTQSSRYLVKRTGEKVFLECVQDMDHENMFWYRQDPGLGLRLIYFSYDVKMKEKGDIPEGYSVSREKKERFSLILESASTNQTSMYLCASSLGTGRTDTQYFGPGTRLTVL.

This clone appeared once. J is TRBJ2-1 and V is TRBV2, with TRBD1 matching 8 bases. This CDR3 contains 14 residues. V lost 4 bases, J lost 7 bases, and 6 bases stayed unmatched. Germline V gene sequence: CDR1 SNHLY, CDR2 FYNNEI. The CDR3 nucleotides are TGTGCCAGCAGTGTGTCCAGGGGGCCGAATGAGCAGTTCTTC. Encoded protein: CASSVSRGPNEQFF.

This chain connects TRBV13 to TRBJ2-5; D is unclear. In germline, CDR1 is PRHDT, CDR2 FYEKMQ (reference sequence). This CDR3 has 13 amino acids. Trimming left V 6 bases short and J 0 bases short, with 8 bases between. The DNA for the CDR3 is TGTGCCAGCAGTCCCAAATACCAAGAGACCCAGTACTTC. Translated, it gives CASSPKYQETQYF. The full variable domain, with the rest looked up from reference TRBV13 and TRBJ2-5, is AAGVIQSPRHLIKEKRETATLKCYPIPRHDTVYWYQQGPGQDPQFLISFYEKMQSDKGSIPDRFSAQQFSDYHSELNMSSLELGDSALYFCASSPKYQETQYFGPGTRLLVL.

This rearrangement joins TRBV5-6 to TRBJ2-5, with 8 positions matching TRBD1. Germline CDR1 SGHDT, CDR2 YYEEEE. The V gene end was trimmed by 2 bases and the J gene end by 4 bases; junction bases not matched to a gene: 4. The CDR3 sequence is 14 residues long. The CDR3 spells CASSFNRGTETQYF. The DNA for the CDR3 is TGTGCCAGCAGCTTTAACAGGGGGACAGAGACCCAGTACTTC.

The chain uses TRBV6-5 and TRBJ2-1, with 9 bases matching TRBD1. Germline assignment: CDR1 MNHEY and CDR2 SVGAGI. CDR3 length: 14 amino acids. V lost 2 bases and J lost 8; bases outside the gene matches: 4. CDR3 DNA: TGTGCCAGCAGTTACGCGGGACAGGGCTATGAGCAGTTCTTC. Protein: CASSYAGQGYEQFF.

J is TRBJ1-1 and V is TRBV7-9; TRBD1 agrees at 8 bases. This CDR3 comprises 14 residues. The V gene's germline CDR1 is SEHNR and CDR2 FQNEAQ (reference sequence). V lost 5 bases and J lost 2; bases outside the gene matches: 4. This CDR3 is CASSRQGPNTEAFF. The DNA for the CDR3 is TGTGCCAGCAGCCGACAGGGGCCAAACACTGAAGCTTTCTTT.

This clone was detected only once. The CDR3 DNA sequence: TGTGCCAGCAGCGTAGAAGAGGGAGCGGGGCCAGAGACCCAGTACTTC. This encodes CASSVEEGAGPETQYF. The chain is built from TRBV9 and TRBJ2-5, with 7 positions matching TRBD2. Germline V gene sequence: CDR1 SGDLS, CDR2 YYNGEE. The CDR3 sequence is 16 residues long. The V segment lost 0 bases and the J segment 4 bases; nucleotides outside the gene matches: 9. Combining the CDR3 with reference TRBV9 and TRBJ2-5 gives the whole variable domain DSGVTQTPKHLITATGQRVTLRCSPRSGDLSVYWYQQSLDQGLQFLIQYYNGEERAKGNILERFSAQQFPDLHSELNLSSLELGDSALYFCASSVEEGAGPETQYFGPGTRLLVL.

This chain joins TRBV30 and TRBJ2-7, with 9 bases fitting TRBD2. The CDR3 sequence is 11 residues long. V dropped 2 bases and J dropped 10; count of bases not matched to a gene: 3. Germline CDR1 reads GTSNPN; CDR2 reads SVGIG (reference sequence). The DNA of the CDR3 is TGTGCCTGGAGTTTAGCGGGAGTCCAGTACTTC. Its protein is CAWSLAGVQYF.

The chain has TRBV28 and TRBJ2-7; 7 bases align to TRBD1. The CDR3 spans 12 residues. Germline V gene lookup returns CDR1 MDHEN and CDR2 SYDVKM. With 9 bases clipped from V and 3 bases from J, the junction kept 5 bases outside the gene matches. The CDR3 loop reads CASKGAVYEQYF. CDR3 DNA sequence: TGTGCCAGTAAGGGGGCAGTCTACGAGCAGTACTTC.

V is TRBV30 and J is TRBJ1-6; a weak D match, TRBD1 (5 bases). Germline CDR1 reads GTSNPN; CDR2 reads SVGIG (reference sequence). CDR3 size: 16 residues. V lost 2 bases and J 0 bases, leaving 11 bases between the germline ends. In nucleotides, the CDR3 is TGTGCCTGGAGTCGTGGGGGGAGCTCCTATAATTCACCCCTCCACTTT. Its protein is CAWSRGGSSYNSPLHF.